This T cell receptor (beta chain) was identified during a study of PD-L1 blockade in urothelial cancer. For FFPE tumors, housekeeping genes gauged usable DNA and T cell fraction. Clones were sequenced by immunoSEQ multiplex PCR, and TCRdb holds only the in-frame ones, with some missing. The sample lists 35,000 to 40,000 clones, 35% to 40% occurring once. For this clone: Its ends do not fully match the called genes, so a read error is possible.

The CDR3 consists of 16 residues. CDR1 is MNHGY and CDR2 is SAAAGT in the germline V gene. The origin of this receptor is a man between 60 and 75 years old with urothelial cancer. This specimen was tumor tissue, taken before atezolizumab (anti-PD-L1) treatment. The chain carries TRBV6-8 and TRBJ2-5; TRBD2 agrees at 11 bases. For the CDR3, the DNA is TGTGCCATCAGTGGATCTAGCGGGAGGACGCAAGAGACCCAGTACTTC. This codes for CAISGSSGRTQETQYF.